The TCR beta chain described here comes from a study of blood T cells in healthy people across ages. The donors, aged about 6 to 95, were healthy Caucasians from Russia. Then a second PCR, running about 7 to 11 cycles, was carried out with a sample-barcoded 5' primer and a J-beta primer mix. MiXCR, run by TCRdb on the 5' RACE reads, gives a single entry per CDR3 protein. The sample comprises about 1,000,000 distinct CDR3 sequences, 40% to 55% of which are singletons, and approximately 17% rests with the top ten. The study's findings and limits: Older age went with lower TCR beta diversity per million T cells, in a roughly linear way. Versus aged donors, long-lived donors had higher diversity and more naive CD4+ cells.

About this clonotype: Its antigen is undetermined.

The V and J ends lost 6 bases and 4 bases, in that order; junction bases with no gene match: 4. The CDR3 is made up of 14 amino acids. CDR1 is MDHEN, CDR2 SYDVKM, per germline. The V call is TRBV28, the J call TRBJ1-5, with 9 positions matching TRBD1. The receptor comes from a woman between 55 and 75 years old in good health. The sequenced sample consisted of blood. Here the CDR3 DNA reads TGTGCCAGCAGGGGACAGGGTCCGAATCAGCCCCAGCATTTT. It specifies CASRGQGPNQPQHF.